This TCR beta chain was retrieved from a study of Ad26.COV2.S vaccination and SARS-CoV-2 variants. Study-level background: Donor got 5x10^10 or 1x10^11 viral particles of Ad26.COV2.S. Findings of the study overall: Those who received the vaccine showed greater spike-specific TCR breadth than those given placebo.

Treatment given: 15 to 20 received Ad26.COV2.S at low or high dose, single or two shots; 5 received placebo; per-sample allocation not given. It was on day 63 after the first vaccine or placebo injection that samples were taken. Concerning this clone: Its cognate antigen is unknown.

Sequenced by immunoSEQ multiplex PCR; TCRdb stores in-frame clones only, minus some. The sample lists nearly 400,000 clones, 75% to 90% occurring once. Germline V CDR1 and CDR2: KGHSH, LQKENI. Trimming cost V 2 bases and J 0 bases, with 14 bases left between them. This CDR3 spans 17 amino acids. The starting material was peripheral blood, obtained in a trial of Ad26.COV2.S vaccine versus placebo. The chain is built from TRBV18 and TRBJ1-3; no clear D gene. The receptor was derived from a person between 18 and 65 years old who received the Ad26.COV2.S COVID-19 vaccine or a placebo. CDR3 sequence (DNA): TGTGCCAGCTCACCATTATACAGCCAGAGCTCTGGAAACACCATATATTTT. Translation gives CASSPLYSQSSGNTIYF.